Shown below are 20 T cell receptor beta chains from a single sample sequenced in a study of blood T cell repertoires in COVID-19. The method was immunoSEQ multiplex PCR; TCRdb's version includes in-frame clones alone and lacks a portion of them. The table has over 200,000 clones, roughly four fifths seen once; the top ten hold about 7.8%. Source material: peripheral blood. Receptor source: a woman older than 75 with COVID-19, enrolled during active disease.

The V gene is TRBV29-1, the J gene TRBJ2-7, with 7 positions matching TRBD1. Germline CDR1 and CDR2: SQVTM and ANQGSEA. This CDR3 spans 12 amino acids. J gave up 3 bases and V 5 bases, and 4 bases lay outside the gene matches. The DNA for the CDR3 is TGCAGCGTTCTCCAGGGGGACTACGAGCAGTACTTC. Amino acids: CSVLQGDYEQYF.

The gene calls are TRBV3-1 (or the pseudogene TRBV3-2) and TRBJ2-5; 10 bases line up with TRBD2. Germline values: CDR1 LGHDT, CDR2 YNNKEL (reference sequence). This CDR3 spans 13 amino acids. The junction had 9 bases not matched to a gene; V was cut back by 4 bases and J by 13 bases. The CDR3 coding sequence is TGTGCCAGCAGCCGGCTAGCGGGGGACGCGTGGTACTTC. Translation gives CASSRLAGDAWYF.

CDR3 nucleotide sequence: TGTGCCACCAGCAGAGACCCTCTCACGTTCAGCTCTGGGGCCAACGTCCTGACTTTC. It encodes CATSRDPLTFSSGANVLTF. This sequence joins TRBV15 and TRBJ2-6; D ambiguous. Germline V gene lookup returns CDR1 LNHNV and CDR2 YYDKDF (reference sequence). Trimming took 0 bases from V and 0 from J, leaving 15 bases between them. The CDR3 totals 19 residues.

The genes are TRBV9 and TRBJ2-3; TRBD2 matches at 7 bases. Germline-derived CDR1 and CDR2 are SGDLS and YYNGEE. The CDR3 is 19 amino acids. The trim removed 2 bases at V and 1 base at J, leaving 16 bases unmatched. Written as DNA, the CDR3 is TGTGCCAGCAGCGTGCCTAGCGGAAATACCCTAGAGGGCACAGATACGCAGTATTTT. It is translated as CASSVPSGNTLEGTDTQYF. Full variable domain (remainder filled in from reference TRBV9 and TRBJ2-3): DSGVTQTPKHLITATGQRVTLRCSPRSGDLSVYWYQQSLDQGLQFLIQYYNGEERAKGNILERFSAQQFPDLHSELNLSSLELGDSALYFCASSVPSGNTLEGTDTQYFGPGTRLTVL.

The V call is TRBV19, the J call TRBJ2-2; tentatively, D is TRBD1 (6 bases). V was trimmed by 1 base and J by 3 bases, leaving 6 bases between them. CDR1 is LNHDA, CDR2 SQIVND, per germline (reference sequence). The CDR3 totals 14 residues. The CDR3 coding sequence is TGTGCCAGTAGTATAGGGGGGCACACCGGGGAGCTGTTTTTT. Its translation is CASSIGGHTGELFF.

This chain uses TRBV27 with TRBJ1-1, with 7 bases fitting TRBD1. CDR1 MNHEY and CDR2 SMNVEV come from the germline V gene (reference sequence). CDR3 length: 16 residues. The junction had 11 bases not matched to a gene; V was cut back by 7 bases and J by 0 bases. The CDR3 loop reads CASKGAQGRVNTEAFF. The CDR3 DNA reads TGTGCCAGCAAGGGGGCCCAGGGAAGGGTGAACACTGAAGCTTTCTTT.

The chain's CDR3 is CAISEDSLYGYTF. The CDR3, as DNA: TGTGCCATCAGTGAGGACAGCCTCTATGGCTACACCTTC. The rearrangement links TRBV10-3 to TRBJ1-2, with D possibly being TRBD1 (5 bases). This CDR3 has 13 amino acids. V was trimmed by 2 bases and J by 4 bases, leaving 8 bases between them. Per the germline V gene, CDR1 is ENHRY and CDR2 is SYGVKD.

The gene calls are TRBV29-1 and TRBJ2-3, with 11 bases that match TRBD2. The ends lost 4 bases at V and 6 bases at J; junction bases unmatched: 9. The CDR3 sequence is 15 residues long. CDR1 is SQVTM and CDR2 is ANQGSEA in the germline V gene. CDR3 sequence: CSVGLLAGGRDTQYF. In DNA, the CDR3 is TGCAGCGTTGGGCTCCTAGCGGGAGGTCGTGATACGCAGTATTTT.

The chain's CDR3 is CASSLAGLQETQYF. The CDR3 bases are TGTGCCAGCAGCTTAGCGGGGCTCCAAGAGACCCAGTACTTC. V usage is TRBV5-4 and J usage is TRBJ2-5, with TRBD2 matching 7 bases. The CDR3 runs to 14 residues. With 2 bases clipped from V and 1 base from J, the junction kept 2 bases outside the gene matches. CDR1 and CDR2 from the germline V gene are SGHNT and YYREEE (reference sequence).

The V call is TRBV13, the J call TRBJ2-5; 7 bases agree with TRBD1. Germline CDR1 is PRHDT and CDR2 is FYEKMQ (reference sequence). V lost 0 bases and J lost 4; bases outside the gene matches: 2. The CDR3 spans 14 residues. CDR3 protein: CASSLGQGIETQYF. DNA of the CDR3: TGTGCCAGCAGCTTAGGACAGGGGATAGAGACCCAGTACTTC.

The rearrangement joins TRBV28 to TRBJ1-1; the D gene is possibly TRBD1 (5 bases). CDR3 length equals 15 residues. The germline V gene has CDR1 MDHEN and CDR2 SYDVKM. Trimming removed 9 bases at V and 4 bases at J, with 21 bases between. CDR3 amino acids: CASRVEGISTTEAFF. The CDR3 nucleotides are TGTGCCAGTCGCGTGGAGGGGATTTCGACCACTGAAGCTTTCTTT.

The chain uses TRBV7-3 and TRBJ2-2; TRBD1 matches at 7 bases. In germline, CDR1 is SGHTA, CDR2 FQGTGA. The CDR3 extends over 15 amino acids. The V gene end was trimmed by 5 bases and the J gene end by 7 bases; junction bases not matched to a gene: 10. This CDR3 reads CASSADGRTGGELFF. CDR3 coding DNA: TGTGCCAGCAGCGCCGATGGGCGGACAGGCGGGGAGCTGTTTTTT. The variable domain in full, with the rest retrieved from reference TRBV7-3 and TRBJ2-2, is GAGVSQTPSNKVTEKGKYVELRCDPISGHTALYWYRQSLGQGPEFLIYFQGTGAADDSGLPNDRFFAVRPEGSVSTLKIQRTERGDSAVYLCASSADGRTGGELFFGEGSRLTVL.

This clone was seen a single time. The CDR3 sequence is CASSPGVRDRVLHKAFF. CDR3 sequence (DNA): TGCGCCAGCAGCCCTGGCGTTCGGGACAGGGTTCTTCATAAGGCTTTCTTT. The rearrangement uses TRBV5-1 and TRBJ1-1; 9 bases are shared with TRBD1. V was pared by 4 bases and J by 11 bases, with 21 bases of the junction left unmatched. CDR3 length equals 17 residues. Germline values: CDR1 SGHRS, CDR2 YFSETQ.

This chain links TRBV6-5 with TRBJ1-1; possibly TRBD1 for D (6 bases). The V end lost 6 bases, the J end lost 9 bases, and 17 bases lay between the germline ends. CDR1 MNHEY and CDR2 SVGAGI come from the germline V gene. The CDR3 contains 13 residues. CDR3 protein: CASSVNTGLQAFF. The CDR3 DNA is TGTGCCAGCAGCGTGAATACAGGGTTACAAGCTTTCTTT.

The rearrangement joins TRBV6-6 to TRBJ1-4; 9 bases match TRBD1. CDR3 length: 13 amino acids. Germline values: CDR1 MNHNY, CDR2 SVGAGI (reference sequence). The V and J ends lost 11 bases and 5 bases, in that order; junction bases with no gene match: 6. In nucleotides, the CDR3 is TGTGCCGGTTCGACAGGGGGGAATGAAAAACTGTTTTTT. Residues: CAGSTGGNEKLFF.

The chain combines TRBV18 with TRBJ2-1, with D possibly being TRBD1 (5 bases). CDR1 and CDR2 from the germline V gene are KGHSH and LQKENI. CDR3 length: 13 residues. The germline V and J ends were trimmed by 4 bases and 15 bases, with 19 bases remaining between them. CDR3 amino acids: CASSLGPSDPPFF. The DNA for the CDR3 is TGTGCCAGCTCACTGGGGCCAAGCGACCCACCGTTCTTC.

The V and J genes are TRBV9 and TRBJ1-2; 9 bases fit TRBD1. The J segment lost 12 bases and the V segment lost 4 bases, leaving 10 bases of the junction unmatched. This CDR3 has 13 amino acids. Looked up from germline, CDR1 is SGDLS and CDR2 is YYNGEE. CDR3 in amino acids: CASSPGGQGVHTF. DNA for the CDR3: TGTGCCAGCAGCCCCGGGGGACAGGGAGTACACACCTTC. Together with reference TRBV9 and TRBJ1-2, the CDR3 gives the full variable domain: DSGVTQTPKHLITATGQRVTLRCSPRSGDLSVYWYQQSLDQGLQFLIQYYNGEERAKGNILERFSAQQFPDLHSELNLSSLELGDSALYFCASSPGGQGVHTFGSGTRLTVV.

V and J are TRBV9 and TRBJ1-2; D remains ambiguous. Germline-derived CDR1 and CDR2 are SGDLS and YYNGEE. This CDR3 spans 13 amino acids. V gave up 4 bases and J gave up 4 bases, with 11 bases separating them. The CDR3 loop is CASSPDGAYGYTF. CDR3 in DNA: TGTGCCAGCAGCCCCGACGGAGCCTATGGCTACACCTTC.

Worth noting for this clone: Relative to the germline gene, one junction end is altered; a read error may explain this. In DNA, the CDR3 is TGTGCCAGCCGGGGACTAGCGGGGGAGGCGCATTATTTT. Encoded protein: CASRGLAGEAHYF. V usage is TRBV25-1 and J usage is TRBJ2-3; 14 nucleotides line up with TRBD2. The CDR3 contains 13 residues. The germline V gene has CDR1 MGHDK and CDR2 SYGVNS.

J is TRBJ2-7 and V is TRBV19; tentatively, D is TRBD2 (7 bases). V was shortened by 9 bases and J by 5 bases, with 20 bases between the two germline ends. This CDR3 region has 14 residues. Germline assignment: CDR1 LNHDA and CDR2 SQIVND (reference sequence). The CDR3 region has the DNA TGTGCCAGCGGAGGGGGGGGGATTTTCAACGAGCAGTACTTC. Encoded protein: CASGGGGIFNEQYF.